This T cell receptor beta chain was recorded in a study of blood T cell repertoires in COVID-19. Study-level information: Acute and convalescent COVID-19 specimens originated in the United States, Italy and Spain. PBMCs, B-cell-depleted T cells, or T cells provided the cDNA or gDNA that made up the material.

The authors' processing: Estimated nucleated cell counts came from reference gene primer amplification. Only in-frame clones appear in the TCRdb table, and some are missing; sequencing was by immunoSEQ multiplex PCR. V and J calls and clone size are given by that table; D and trimming were obtained from the DNA. The top ten clones hold roughly 5% of a sample with approximately 190,000 clones, roughly 82% of them seen once. This CDR3 comprises 13 residues. Germline V gene data show CDR1 as GTSNPN and CDR2 as SVGIG (reference sequence). Trimming took off 4 bases at V and 1 base at J, with 10 bases between the two ends.

The chain joins TRBV30 to TRBJ1-1; D is unclear. The origin of this receptor is a woman in her twenties or thirties with acute or convalescent COVID-19. Sequenced material: peripheral blood. The CDR3 nucleotides are TGTGCCTGGACCCCTTCTAGGAACACTGAAGCTTTCTTT. Its protein product is CAWTPSRNTEAFF. Based on the CDR3 plus reference TRBV30 and TRBJ1-1, the full variable domain is SQTIHQWPATLVQPVGSPLSLECTVEGTSNPNLYWYRQAAGRGLQLLFYSVGIGQISSEVPQNLSASRPQDRQFILSSKKLLLSDSGFYLCAWTPSRNTEAFFGQGTRLTVV.